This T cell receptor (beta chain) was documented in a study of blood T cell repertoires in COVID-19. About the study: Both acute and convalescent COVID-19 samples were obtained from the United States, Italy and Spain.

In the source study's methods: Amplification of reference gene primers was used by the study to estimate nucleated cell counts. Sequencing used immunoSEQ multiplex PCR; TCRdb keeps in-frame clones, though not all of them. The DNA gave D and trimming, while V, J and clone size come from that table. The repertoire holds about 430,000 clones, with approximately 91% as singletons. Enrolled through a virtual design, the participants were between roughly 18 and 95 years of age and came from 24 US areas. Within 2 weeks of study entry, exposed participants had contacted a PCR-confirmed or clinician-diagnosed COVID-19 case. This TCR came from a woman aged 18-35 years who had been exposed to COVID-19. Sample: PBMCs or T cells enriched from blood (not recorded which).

In nucleotides, the CDR3 is TGTGCCAGCAATGAGATTGGGCAGGGAAACACTGAAGCTTTCTTT. Its translation: CASNEIGQGNTEAFF. V usage is TRBV28 and J usage is TRBJ1-1, with a possible D match to TRBD1 (5 bases). The CDR3 contains 15 residues. The germline V and J ends were trimmed by 7 bases and 2 bases, with 17 bases remaining between them. Germline assignment: CDR1 MDHEN and CDR2 SYDVKM.